These T cell receptor beta chains were read from a single sample in a study of cytomegalovirus exposure and HLA in healthy donors. TCRdb's copy holds only in-frame clones and misses some; the assay was immunoSEQ multiplex PCR. The profile covers over 100,000 clones, with 81% appearing a single time and roughly 2.2% taken by the ten largest. The sample comprised PBMCs. All receptors derive from a woman in her twenties or thirties in good health and CMV-seronegative. Each CDR3 is given with its conserved first and last residue. The order of the fields is clone size, J gene, V gene, D gene, CDR3 protein, CDR3 DNA. D genes are given only for firm matches. Rows give clone size only sometimes, using once, few, many, or a class for an expanded clone.

NA,TRBJ2-7,TRBV2,TRBD2,CVSSTARGGGEPYF,TGTGTCAGCAGCACCGCTCGCGGGGGTGGCGAGCCGTACTTC
NA,TRBJ1-3,TRBV7-9,NA,CASSLPAGTSGNTIYF,TGTGCCAGCAGCTTACCCGCAGGAACCTCTGGAAACACCATATATTTT
NA,TRBJ1-1,TRBV2,NA,CASSPRIWDTEAFF,TGTGCCAGCAGCCCGAGGATTTGGGACACTGAAGCTTTCTTT
NA,TRBJ2-7,TRBV6-1,TRBD2,CASSGGTSGTYEQYF,TGTGCCAGCAGTGGGGGGACTAGCGGGACCTACGAGCAGTACTTC
NA,TRBJ2-1,TRBV9,TRBD2,CASSVAPSGINEQFF,TGTGCCAGCAGCGTAGCCCCTAGCGGGATTAATGAGCAGTTCTTC
NA,TRBJ2-3,TRBV20-1,NA,CSPARADTQYF,TGCAGTCCCGCCCGGGCAGATACGCAGTATTTT
NA,TRBJ2-7,TRBV6-1,TRBD2,CASSETGLAGGSSYEQYF,TGTGCCAGCAGTGAAACGGGCCTAGCGGGAGGAAGCTCCTACGAGCAGTACTTC
few,TRBJ1-1,TRBV6-6,NA,CASREPGQNTEAFF,TGTGCCAGCAGGGAACCGGGACAAAACACTGAAGCTTTCTTT
NA,TRBJ2-1,TRBV9,NA,CASSVDVSSYNEQFF,TGTGCCAGCAGCGTAGACGTGAGCTCCTACAATGAGCAGTTCTTC
NA,TRBJ1-1,TRBV21-1,NA,CASSRGHSDTEAFF,TGTGCCAGCAGCAGAGGACACAGCGACACTGAAGCTTTCTTT
NA,TRBJ1-1,TRBV9,TRBD1,CASSVTTGGGTVSEAFF,TGTGCCAGCAGCGTGACGACAGGGGGGGGGACGGTCTCTGAAGCTTTCTTT
few,TRBJ2-3,TRBV29-1,TRBD2,CSVTSGSGSTDTQYF,TGCAGCGTAACCAGCGGGAGTGGTAGCACAGATACGCAGTATTTT
NA,TRBJ2-1,TRBV5-5,NA,CASSLGSRQTSNEQFF,TGTGCCAGCAGCTTGGGAAGTAGACAGACTAGCAATGAGCAGTTCTTC
NA,TRBJ1-2,TRBV7-9,NA,CASSPGRNYGYTF,TGTGCCAGCAGCCCAGGCCGCAACTATGGCTACACCTTC
NA,TRBJ2-5,TRBV7-4,NA,CASSYCRGGHSRRETQYF,TGTGCCAGCAGCTATTGCCGTGGCGGGCACTCACGTAGGGAGACCCAGTACTTC
NA,TRBJ1-4,TRBV19,NA,CASTIQGRSNEKLFF,TGTGCCAGTACCATACAGGGCAGGAGTAATGAAAAACTGTTTTTT
few,TRBJ1-1,TRBV7-8,NA,CASSSRRIQGTEAFF,TGTGCCAGCAGCTCACGACGAATTCAGGGAACTGAAGCTTTCTTT
once,TRBJ2-5,TRBV5-8,NA,CASSPRIQETQYF,TGTGCCAGCAGCCCGAGAATCCAAGAGACCCAGTACTTC
NA,TRBJ1-1,TRBV6-5,NA,CASSYLRQYTEAFF,TGTGCCAGCAGTTATTTGAGACAGTACACTGAAGCTTTCTTT
NA,TRBJ1-4,TRBV4-2,NA,CASSPLRGGAGEKLFF,TGTGCCAGCAGCCCCCTGCGCGGGGGGGCTGGTGAAAAACTGTTTTTT
NA,TRBJ1-1,TRBV19,NA,CASSIRGGSGLNTEAFF,TGTGCCAGTAGTATAAGGGGAGGGTCGGGGTTGAACACTGAAGCTTTCTTT
NA,TRBJ2-5,TRBV7-2,NA,CASSLRGSFSGTQYF,TGTGCCAGCAGCTTAAGGGGTAGCTTTAGTGGGACCCAGTACTTC
NA,TRBJ1-2,TRBV30,TRBD1,CAWTGDRGVGYGYTF,TGTGCCTGGACGGGGGACAGGGGGGTAGGCTATGGCTACACCTTC
NA,TRBJ2-3,TRBV27,TRBD2,CASSPGTSGSTDTQYF,TGTGCCAGCAGCCCAGGGACTAGCGGATCCACAGATACGCAGTATTTT
NA,TRBJ2-1,TRBV7-8,TRBD2,CASSPTSGSSDEQFF,TGTGCCAGCAGCCCGACTAGCGGGAGTTCGGATGAGCAGTTCTTC
NA,TRBJ1-2,TRBV7-2,NA,CATQKGDSYGYTF,TGTGCCACTCAGAAAGGAGATTCCTATGGCTACACCTTC
NA,TRBJ2-3,TRBV11-3,NA,CASSSTPLAEDTQYF,TGTGCCAGCAGTTCTACTCCCCTTGCCGAAGATACGCAGTATTTT
NA,TRBJ2-7,TRBV7-2,NA,CASSLTPTYEQYF,TGTGCCAGCAGCCTGACACCGACCTACGAGCAGTACTTC
NA,TRBJ1-2,TRBV4-1,NA,CASSPLEDTRSNGYTF,TGCGCCAGCAGCCCCCTTGAGGACACGCGTAGTAATGGCTACACCTTC
NA,TRBJ2-2,TRBV25-1,TRBD1,CASSEPRTGSTGELFF,TGTGCCAGCAGTGAACCTCGGACAGGGAGCACCGGGGAGCTGTTTTTT
NA,TRBJ2-2,TRBV5-1,TRBD1,CATLPGGTTGELFF,TGCGCCACCCTCCCAGGGGGTACCACCGGGGAGCTGTTTTTT
NA,TRBJ1-2,TRBV5-1,NA,CARYGGNGYTF,TGCGCTCGGTACGGGGGAAATGGCTACACCTTC
NA,TRBJ2-1,TRBV2,TRBD2,CASKGTSGYNEQFF,TGTGCCAGCAAGGGAACTAGCGGATATAATGAGCAGTTCTTC
NA,TRBJ1-2,TRBV6-5,NA,CASSYGLQGGYGYTF,TGTGCCAGCAGTTACGGATTACAGGGTGGCTATGGCTACACCTTC
NA,TRBJ2-7,TRBV7-3,NA,CASSYSPGLMYEQYF,TGTGCCAGCAGCTATAGCCCGGGACTGATGTACGAGCAGTACTTC
NA,TRBJ2-7,TRBV18,TRBD2,CASSPRTSGSVDEQYF,TGTGCCAGCTCACCTAGGACTAGCGGGAGTGTCGACGAGCAGTACTTC
medium-sized,TRBJ2-6,TRBV19,NA,CASSINRVSGANVLTF,TGTGCCAGTAGTATAAACAGGGTCTCTGGGGCCAACGTCCTGACTTTC
once,TRBJ1-2,TRBV7-9,NA,CSSSLMMGGEDNYGYTF,TGTTCCAGCAGCTTAATGATGGGGGGGGAAGATAACTATGGCTACACCTTC
few,TRBJ2-5,TRBV20-1,TRBD2,CSAGGRYF,TGCAGTGCCGGGGGGAGATACTTC
NA,TRBJ2-7,TRBV7-9,NA,CASSLPTVYEQYF,TGTGCCAGCAGCTTACCCACTGTCTACGAGCAGTACTTC
NA,TRBJ2-5,TRBV7-7,TRBD1,CASSWTGETQYF,TGTGCCAGCAGCTGGACAGGGGAGACCCAGTACTTC
NA,TRBJ2-3,TRBV6-6,TRBD2,CASSDTSGRAETQYF,TGTGCCAGCAGTGACACTAGCGGGAGGGCCGAAACGCAGTATTTT
NA,TRBJ2-1,TRBV19,NA,CASSIDSGLLYNEQFF,TGTGCCAGTAGTATAGATAGCGGACTCCTTTACAATGAGCAGTTCTTC
NA,TRBJ2-5,TRBV7-9,NA,CASSLEEWAETQYF,TGTGCCAGCAGCTTGGAGGAGTGGGCAGAGACCCAGTACTTC
few,TRBJ1-2,TRBV5-1,NA,CASSLYMYGYTF,TGCGCCAGCAGCTTGTACATGTATGGCTACACCTTC